The rows below give T cell receptor beta chains drawn from one sample of a study of technical replicates of blood from a few donors. Profiling relied on immunoSEQ multiplex PCR, and the TCRdb table lists in-frame clones only, not all of them. The sample consists of roughly 80,000 clones, roughly 95% of them appearing once. Source material: T cells isolated from PBMCs. The origin of the receptors is a human donor in good health. CDR3s include the opening cysteine and the closing phenylalanine or tryptophan. Each record gives: J gene, V gene, CDR3 protein.

>TRBJ2-5|TRBV18
CASSSGTHPETQYF
>TRBJ1-4|TRBV28
CASSLIRQGKGEKLFF
>TRBJ2-5|TRBV30
CAWSKNYQETQYF
>TRBJ1-5|TRBV19
CASSTNMRTGGQPQHF
>TRBJ2-6|TRBV6-7
CASSISSGANVLTF
>TRBJ2-1|TRBV2
CASSLAGETYNEQFF
>TRBJ2-5|TRBV7-3
CASSYGSSETQYF
>TRBJ2-5|TRBV2
CASSEKLAGVETQYF
>TRBJ1-1|TRBV6-6
CASSPTSNTEAFF
>TRBJ2-5|TRBV7-6
CASSPWTGGETQYF
>TRBJ2-1|TRBV2
CASNTQRIYNEQFF
>TRBJ1-3|TRBV9
CASSVAGPGNTIYF
>TRBJ2-2|TRBV7-8
CASSSPGSGELFF
>TRBJ2-1|TRBV18
CASSPGGTSINEQFF
>TRBJ2-3|TRBV30
CAWTLGLAGDTQYF
>TRBJ2-7|TRBV27
CASSSRTMTGPYEQYF
>TRBJ2-3|TRBV5-1
CASSSGTSGRTDTQYF
>TRBJ2-1|TRBV28
CASRSLDRGIYNEQFF
>TRBJ2-3|TRBV6-5
CASTGDTDTQYF
>TRBJ2-4|TRBV29-1
CSGQTRSRDIQYF
>TRBJ1-1|TRBV11-3
CASSLRQGNTEAFF
>TRBJ2-1|TRBV9
CASSPQAGGEYNEQFF
>TRBJ1-2|TRBV7-9
CASSFSAFIDGTYTF
>TRBJ1-2|TRBV5-4
CASSLTVNYGYTF
>TRBJ2-1|TRBV29-1
CSVDRVNEQFF
>TRBJ2-5|TRBV7-8
CASSHKRLAVETQYF
>TRBJ2-7|TRBV5-1
CASSSHLTSGQSSYEQYF
>TRBJ1-5|TRBV19
CASSAVSNQPQHF
>TRBJ2-1|TRBV25-1
CASSIPLAGDNEQFF
>TRBJ2-3|TRBV4-1
CASSPLGSGRDVDTQYF
>TRBJ2-6|TRBV18
CASSTDRGTANVLTF
>TRBJ2-7|TRBV7-9
CASSSTGYEQYF
>TRBJ2-7|TRBV7-7
CASSLGGGEQYF
>TRBJ2-7|TRBV27
CASSTLGGRHEQYF
>TRBJ1-2|TRBV7-3
CASSPGGADGYTF
>TRBJ2-7|TRBV7-9
CASSSGGEQYF
>TRBJ2-7|TRBV5-1
CASSLTSRYYEQYF
>TRBJ1-2|TRBV7-9
CASSLSSGEYGYTF
>TRBJ2-3|TRBV19
CASSQPALAAFTDTQYF
>TRBJ1-2|TRBV5-1
CASSLTQGNYGYTF
>TRBJ1-5|TRBV5-1
CASSYEGGSNQPQHF